A selection of T cell receptor beta chains follows, all from one sample in a study of blood T cells in healthy people across ages. MiXCR, run by TCRdb on the 5' RACE reads, gives a single entry per CDR3 protein. The sample has fewer than 2,000,000 distinct CDR3 sequences, around 36% seen once. The sequencing input was blood. These receptors came from a young woman in good health. CDR3s include the opening cysteine and the closing phenylalanine or tryptophan. Fields, in order: J gene, clone size, D gene, V gene, CDR3 DNA, CDR3 protein. The D gene is left open where the match is weak. A row's size may be missing; if present it is once, few, many or a size class.

TRBJ2-1,many,-,TRBV20-1,TGCAGTGCTAGAGTCGGGGATTACAATGAGCAGTTCTTC,CSARVGDYNEQFF
TRBJ2-3,few,TRBD2,TRBV10-3,TGTGCCATCAGTGAAGAAGCGGGGGGCCGCCCTAGCACAGATACGCAGTATTTT,CAISEEAGGRPSTDTQYF
TRBJ2-3,-,-,TRBV2,TGTGCCAGCGGGGCCCTTTCTAGCACAGATACGCAGTATTTT,CASGALSSTDTQYF
TRBJ2-1,few,-,TRBV2,TGTGCCAGCAGTGAAGTGAACCACTGGGCGGCTATTTCCAATGAGCAGTTCTTC,CASSEVNHWAAISNEQFF
TRBJ2-7,-,-,TRBV29-1,TGCAGCGTTGAAGGGGCCTCCTACGAGCAGTACTTC,CSVEGASYEQYF
TRBJ2-7,few,-,TRBV6-2/TRBV6-3,TGTGCCAGCAGCCTCCCGGTCGCCTACGAGCAGTACTTC,CASSLPVAYEQYF
TRBJ2-3,many,-,TRBV12-3/TRBV12-4,TGTGCCAGCAGTTTTCCAAGGGGTCCCGCAGATACGCAGTATTTT,CASSFPRGPADTQYF
TRBJ2-2,-,TRBD1,TRBV29-1,TGCAGCGTTGGGACAGGGAGATACACCGGGGAGCTGTTTTTT,CSVGTGRYTGELFF
TRBJ2-5,few,-,TRBV30,TGTGCCTGGAGTGTTGGGGTGGGTCAAGAGACCCAGTACTTC,CAWSVGVGQETQYF
TRBJ2-1,few,-,TRBV20-1,TGCAGTGGTAAAGGGAGCTCCTACAATGAGCAGTTCTTC,CSGKGSSYNEQFF
TRBJ1-5,once,TRBD1,TRBV15,TGTGCCACCAGCAGAGACTGGGACAGGGGGCTCGATCAGCCCCAGCATTTT,CATSRDWDRGLDQPQHF
TRBJ2-1,few,-,TRBV5-6,TGTGCCAGCAGCTCCGCCCCTTCGTCTGAGCAGTTCTTC,CASSSAPSSEQFF
TRBJ2-4,few,TRBD1,TRBV5-1,TGCGCCAGCAGCACTGGGACAGGGGTGGACATTCAGTACTTC,CASSTGTGVDIQYF
TRBJ2-7,-,-,TRBV20-1,TGCAGTGCTAACCCTCGACAGGGACTTAACTACGAGCAGTACTTC,CSANPRQGLNYEQYF
TRBJ2-1,-,-,TRBV19,TGTGCCAGTAGCAAACAGACAGGAGGCTCCTACGAGCAGTTCTTC,CASSKQTGGSYEQFF
TRBJ2-1,-,TRBD2,TRBV4-2,TGTGCCAGCAGCCGGACTAGCGGGGGAAACAATGAGCAGTTCTTC,CASSRTSGGNNEQFF
TRBJ2-2,-,TRBD1,TRBV4-1,TGCGCCAGCAGCCAAGATCGACAGGGGGCGGGCGGGGAGCTGTTTTTT,CASSQDRQGAGGELFF
TRBJ2-7,many,-,TRBV20-1,TGCAGTGCTCCCACTTTGACCTACGAGCAGTACTTC,CSAPTLTYEQYF
TRBJ2-5,many,TRBD1,TRBV4-2,TGTGCCAGCAGCCAACAGACAGGGATCCAAGAGACCCAGTACTTC,CASSQQTGIQETQYF
TRBJ2-4,-,-,TRBV2,TGTGCCAGCATATCCGGGGGGCAGGCGCGAAACATTCAGTACTTC,CASISGGQARNIQYF
TRBJ2-3,few,TRBD2,TRBV20-1,TGCAGTGCCAAGCGGGGTAGCACAGATACGCAGTATTTT,CSAKRGSTDTQYF
TRBJ2-7,-,-,TRBV28,TGTGCCGGCAGGTCGAGCGCACTCTACGAGCAGTACTTC,CAGRSSALYEQYF
TRBJ1-2,few,-,TRBV20-1,TGCAGTGCTAGAGGCAGGACAGTCTATGGCTACACCTTC,CSARGRTVYGYTF